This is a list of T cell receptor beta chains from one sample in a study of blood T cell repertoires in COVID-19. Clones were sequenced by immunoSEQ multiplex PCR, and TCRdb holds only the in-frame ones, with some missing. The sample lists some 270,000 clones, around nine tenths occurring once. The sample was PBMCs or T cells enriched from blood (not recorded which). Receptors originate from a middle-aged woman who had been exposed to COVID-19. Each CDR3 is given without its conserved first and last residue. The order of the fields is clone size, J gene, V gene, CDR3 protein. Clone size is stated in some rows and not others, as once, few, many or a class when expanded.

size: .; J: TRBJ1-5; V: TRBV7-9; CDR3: ASSLSRDRDSNQPQH
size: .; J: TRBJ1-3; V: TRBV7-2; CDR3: ASSLVGGNGNTIY
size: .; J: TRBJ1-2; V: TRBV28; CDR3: ASSSTGAYGYT
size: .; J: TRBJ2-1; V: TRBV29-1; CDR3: SVRAGVGSSYNEQF
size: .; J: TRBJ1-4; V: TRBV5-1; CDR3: ASSSVATNEKLF
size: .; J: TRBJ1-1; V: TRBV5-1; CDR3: ASSPRTGSTEAF
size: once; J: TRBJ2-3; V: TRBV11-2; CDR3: ASSLGRLSTDTQY
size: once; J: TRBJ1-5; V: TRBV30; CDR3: AWSVETGANQPQH
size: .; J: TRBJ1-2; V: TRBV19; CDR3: ASSPSAGWLGYGYT
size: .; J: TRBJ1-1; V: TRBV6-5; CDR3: ASSYSVARGAF
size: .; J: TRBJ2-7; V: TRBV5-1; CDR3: ASSPEGTSSYEQY
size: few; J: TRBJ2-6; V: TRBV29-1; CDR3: SVEVYSGANVLT
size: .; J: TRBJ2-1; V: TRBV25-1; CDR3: ASSEERTGLNNEQF
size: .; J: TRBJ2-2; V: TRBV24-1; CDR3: ATSRDRGFSGELF
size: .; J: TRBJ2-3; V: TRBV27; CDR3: ASSLQGADTQY
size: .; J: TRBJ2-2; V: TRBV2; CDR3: ASSESANTGELF
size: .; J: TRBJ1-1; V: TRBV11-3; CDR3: ASSFSENTEAF
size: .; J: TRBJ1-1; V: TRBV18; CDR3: ASSPNEGVWNTEAF
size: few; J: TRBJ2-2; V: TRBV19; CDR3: ASSALTGTGELF
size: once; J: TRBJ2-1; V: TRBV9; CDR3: ASRQAGGADNEQF
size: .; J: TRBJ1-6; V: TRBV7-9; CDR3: ASRSPGHYNSPLH
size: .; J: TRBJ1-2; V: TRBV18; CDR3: ASSPWSKESGYT
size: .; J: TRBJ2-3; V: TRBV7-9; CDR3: ASSLVGTDTQY
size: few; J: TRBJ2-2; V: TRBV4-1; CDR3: ASSPRGYTGELF
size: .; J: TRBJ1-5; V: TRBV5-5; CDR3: ASSTGTEISNQPQH
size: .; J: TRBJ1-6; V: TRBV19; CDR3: ASNTGVNSPLH
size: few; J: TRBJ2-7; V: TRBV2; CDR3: ASSEPLRGSYEQY
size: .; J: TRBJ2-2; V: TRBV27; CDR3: ASSFGQGNTGELF
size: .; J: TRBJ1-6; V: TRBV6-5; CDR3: ASRGTGGNSPLH
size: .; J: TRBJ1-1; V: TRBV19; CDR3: ASSTWTGVPEAF
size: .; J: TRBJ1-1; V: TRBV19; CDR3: ASSIGIWDRGGNTEAF
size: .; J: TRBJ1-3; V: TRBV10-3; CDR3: AISDPTGAGNTIY
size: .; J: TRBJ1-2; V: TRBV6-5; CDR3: ASSYEGGSYGYT
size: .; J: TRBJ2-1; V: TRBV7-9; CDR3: ASNTYNEQF
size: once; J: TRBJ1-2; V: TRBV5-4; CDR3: ASSWDDRGIYGYT
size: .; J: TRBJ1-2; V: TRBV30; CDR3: AWDRSYGYT
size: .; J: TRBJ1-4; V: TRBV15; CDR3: ATSRGRTGGKEKLF
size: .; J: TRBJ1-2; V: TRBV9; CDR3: ASSSPGTGGPNYGYT
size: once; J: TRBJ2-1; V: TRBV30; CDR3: AWTKGLYNEQF
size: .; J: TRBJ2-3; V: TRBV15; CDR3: ATSRGQGDTDTQY
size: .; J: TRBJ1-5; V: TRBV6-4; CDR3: ASSTLPGQGADSNQPQH
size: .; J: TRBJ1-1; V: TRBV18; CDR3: ASSPPMEGLGTEAF
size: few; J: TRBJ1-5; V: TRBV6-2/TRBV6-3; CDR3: ASSRNLAGGRQPQH
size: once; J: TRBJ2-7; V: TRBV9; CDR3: ASSPRRQGAYEQY
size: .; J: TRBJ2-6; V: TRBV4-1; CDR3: ASSVTGANVLT
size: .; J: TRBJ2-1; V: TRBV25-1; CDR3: ASSEFAGPAYNEQF
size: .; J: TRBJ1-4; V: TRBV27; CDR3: ASSKQGGDEKLF
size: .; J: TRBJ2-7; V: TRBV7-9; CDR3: ASSLAGSSYEQY
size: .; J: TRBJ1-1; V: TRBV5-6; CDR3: ASSFGGGNEAF
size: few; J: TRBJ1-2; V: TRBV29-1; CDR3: SAQTGGNGYGYT
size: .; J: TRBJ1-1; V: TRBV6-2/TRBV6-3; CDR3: ASSYSVHQLNTEAF
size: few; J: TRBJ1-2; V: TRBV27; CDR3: ASTPGGGYGYT
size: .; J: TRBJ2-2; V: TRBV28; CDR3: ASMGGDRTNTGELF
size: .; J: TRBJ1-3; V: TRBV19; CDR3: ASSETGRNTIY